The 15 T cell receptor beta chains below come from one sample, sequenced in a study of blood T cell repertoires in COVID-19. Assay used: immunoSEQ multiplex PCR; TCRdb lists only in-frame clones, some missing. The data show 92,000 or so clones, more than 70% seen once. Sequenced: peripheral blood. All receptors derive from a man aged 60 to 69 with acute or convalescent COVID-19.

CDR3: CASSFTTGGETQYF. The CDR3 DNA reads TGTGCCAGCAGCTTCACCACAGGGGGAGAGACCCAGTACTTC. The V and J genes are TRBV5-6 and TRBJ2-5, with TRBD1 matching 8 bases. The CDR3 contains 14 residues. Germline lookup yields CDR1 SGHDT and CDR2 YYEEEE. The V gene end was trimmed by 2 bases and the J gene end by 4 bases; junction bases not matched to a gene: 4.

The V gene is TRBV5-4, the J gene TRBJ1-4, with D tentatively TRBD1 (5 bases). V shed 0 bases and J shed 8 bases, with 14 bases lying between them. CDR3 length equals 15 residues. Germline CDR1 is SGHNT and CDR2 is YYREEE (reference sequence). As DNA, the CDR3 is TGTGCCAGCAGCTTGGCTCAGGGATCAGGCGAAAAACTGTTTTTT. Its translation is CASSLAQGSGEKLFF.

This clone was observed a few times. The DNA of the CDR3 is TGTGCCATCAGCCTCCAGTCCTACGAGCAGTACTTC. Translating gives CAISLQSYEQYF. The chain has TRBV10-3 and TRBJ2-7; no definite D call. Germline assignment: CDR1 ENHRY and CDR2 SYGVKD. The CDR3 contains 12 residues. The ends were cut back, 6 bases at V and 1 base at J, with 7 bases in the middle.

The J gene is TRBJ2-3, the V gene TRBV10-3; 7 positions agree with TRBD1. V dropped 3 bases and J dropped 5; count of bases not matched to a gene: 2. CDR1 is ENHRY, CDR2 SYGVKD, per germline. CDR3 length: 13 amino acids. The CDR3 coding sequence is TGTGCCATCAGTGAAACAGGGGAAGATACGCAGTATTTT. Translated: CAISETGEDTQYF.

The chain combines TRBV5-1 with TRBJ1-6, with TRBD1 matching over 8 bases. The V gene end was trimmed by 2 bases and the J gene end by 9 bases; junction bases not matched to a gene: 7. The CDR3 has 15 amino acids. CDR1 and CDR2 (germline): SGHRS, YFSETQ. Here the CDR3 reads CASSFAGGPLSPLHF. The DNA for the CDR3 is TGCGCCAGCAGCTTCGCAGGGGGCCCTCTTTCACCCCTCCACTTT.

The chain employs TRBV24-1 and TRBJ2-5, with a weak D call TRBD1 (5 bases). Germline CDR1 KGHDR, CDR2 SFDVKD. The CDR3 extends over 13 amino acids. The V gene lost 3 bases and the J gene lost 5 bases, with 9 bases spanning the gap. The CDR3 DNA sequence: TGTGCCACCAGTGATGCAGGGTCGGAGACCCAGTACTTC. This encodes CATSDAGSETQYF.

The CDR3: CASSSGAGVYYEQYF. DNA for the CDR3: TGTGCCAGTAGCTCTGGAGCGGGAGTTTACTACGAGCAGTACTTC. This chain joins TRBV19 and TRBJ2-7; TRBD2 matches 8 bases. V lost 6 bases and J lost 3; bases outside the gene matches: 10. The CDR3 contains 15 residues. Germline V gene lookup returns CDR1 LNHDA and CDR2 SQIVND (reference sequence).

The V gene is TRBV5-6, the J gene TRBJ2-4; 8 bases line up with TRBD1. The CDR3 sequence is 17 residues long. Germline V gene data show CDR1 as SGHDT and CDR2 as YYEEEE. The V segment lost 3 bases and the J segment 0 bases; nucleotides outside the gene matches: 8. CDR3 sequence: CASSSDTGGIAKNIQYF. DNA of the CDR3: TGTGCCAGCAGCTCCGATACAGGGGGAATAGCCAAAAACATTCAGTACTTC.

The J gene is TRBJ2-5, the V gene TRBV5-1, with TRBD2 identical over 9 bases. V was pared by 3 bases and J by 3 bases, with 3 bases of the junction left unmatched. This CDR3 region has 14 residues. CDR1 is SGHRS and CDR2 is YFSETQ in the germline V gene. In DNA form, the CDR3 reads TGCGCCAGCAGCTCGAAGCGGGGGGAAGAGACCCAGTACTTC. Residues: CASSSKRGEETQYF.

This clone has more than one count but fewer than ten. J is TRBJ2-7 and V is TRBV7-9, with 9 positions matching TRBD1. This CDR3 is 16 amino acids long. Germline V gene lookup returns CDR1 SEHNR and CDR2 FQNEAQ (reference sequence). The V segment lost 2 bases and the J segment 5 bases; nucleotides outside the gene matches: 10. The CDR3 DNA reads TGTGCCAGCAGCTTAAATACAGGGGGCGCGATTGACGAGCAGTACTTC. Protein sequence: CASSLNTGGAIDEQYF.

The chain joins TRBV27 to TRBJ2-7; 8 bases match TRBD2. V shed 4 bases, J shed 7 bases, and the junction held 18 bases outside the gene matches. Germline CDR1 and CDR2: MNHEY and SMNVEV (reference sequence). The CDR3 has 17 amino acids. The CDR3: CASSYFGSSGWKGEQYF. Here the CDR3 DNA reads TGTGCCAGCAGTTATTTCGGGTCTAGCGGGTGGAAGGGTGAGCAGTACTTC.

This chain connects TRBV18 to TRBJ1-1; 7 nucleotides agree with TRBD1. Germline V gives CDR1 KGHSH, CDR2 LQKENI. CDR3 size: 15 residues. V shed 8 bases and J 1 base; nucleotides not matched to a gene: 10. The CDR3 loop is CASRPRGQKNTEAFF. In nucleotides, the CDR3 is TGTGCCAGCCGGCCCCGGGGACAGAAGAACACTGAAGCTTTCTTT.

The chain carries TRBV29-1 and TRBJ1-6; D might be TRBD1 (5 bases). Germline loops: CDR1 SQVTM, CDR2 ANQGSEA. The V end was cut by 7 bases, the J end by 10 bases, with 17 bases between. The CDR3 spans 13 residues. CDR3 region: CSASSGRGSPLHF. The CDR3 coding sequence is TGCAGCGCCTCTTCGGGTAGGGGCTCACCCCTCCACTTT. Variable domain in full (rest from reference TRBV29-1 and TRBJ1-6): SAVISQKPSRDICQRGTSLTIQCQVDSQVTMMFWYRQQPGQSLTLIATANQGSEATYESGFVIDKFPISRPNLTFSTLTVSNMSPEDSSIYLCSASSGRGSPLHFGNGTRLTVT.

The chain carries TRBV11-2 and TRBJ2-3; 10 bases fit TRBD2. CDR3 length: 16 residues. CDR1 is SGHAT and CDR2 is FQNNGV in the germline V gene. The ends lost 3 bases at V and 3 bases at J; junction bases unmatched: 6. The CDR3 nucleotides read TGTGCCAGCAGCTTCCCTAGCGGGAGTGGTACAGATACGCAGTATTTT. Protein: CASSFPSGSGTDTQYF.

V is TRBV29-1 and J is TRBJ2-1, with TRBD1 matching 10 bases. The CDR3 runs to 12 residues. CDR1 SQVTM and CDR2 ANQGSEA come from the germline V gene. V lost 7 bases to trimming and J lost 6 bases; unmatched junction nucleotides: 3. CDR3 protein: CSARTGGNEQFF. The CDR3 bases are TGCAGCGCTCGGACAGGGGGCAATGAGCAGTTCTTC.